This T cell receptor beta chain was identified during a study of PD-L1 blockade in urothelial cancer. Here immunoSEQ multiplex PCR was the method, and the copy in TCRdb shows in-frame clones only, minus some. Altogether fewer than 30,000 clones are present, more than 70% being singletons, with the ten largest covering around 9.6%. The CDR3 totals 14 residues. V was trimmed by 1 base and J by 4 bases, leaving 9 bases between them. Per the germline V gene, CDR1 is MDHEN and CDR2 is SYDVKM. The chain employs TRBV28 and TRBJ2-3; D perhaps matches TRBD1 (5 bases). The TCR sequence derives from a man aged 65 to 85 with urothelial cancer. The sequencing here drew on PBMCs, taken around atezolizumab (anti-PD-L1) treatment. The CDR3 DNA follows: TGTGCCAGCAGTTTATTAGGGGTCCCAGATACGCAGTATTTT. Its protein is CASSLLGVPDTQYF.